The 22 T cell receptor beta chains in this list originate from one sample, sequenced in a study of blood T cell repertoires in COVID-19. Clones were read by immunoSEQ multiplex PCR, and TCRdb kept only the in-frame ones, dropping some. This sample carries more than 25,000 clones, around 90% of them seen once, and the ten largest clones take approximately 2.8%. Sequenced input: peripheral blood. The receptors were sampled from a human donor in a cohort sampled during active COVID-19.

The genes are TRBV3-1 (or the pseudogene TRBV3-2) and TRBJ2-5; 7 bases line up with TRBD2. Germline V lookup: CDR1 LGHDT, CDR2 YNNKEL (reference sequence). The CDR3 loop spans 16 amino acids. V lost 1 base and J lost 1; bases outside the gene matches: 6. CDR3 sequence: CASSQVGGLVQETQYF. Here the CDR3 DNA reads TGTGCCAGCAGCCAAGTGGGGGGGTTGGTCCAAGAGACCCAGTACTTC.

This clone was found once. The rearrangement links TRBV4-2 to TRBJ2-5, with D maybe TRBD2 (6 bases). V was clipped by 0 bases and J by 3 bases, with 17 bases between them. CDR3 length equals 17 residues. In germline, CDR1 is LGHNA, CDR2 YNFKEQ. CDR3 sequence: CASSQESAGFEKETQYF. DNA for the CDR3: TGTGCCAGCAGCCAAGAATCGGCGGGGTTCGAAAAAGAGACCCAGTACTTC.

The CDR3 here is CASSPPDRAYTEAFF. CDR3 DNA: TGTGCCAGCAGCCCTCCCGACAGGGCTTACACTGAAGCTTTCTTT. The V gene is TRBV7-9, the J gene TRBJ1-1; TRBD1 aligns across 7 bases. J was trimmed by 3 bases and V by 5 bases; bases with no gene match: 9. Germline values: CDR1 SEHNR, CDR2 FQNEAQ (reference sequence). The CDR3 length is 15 residues.

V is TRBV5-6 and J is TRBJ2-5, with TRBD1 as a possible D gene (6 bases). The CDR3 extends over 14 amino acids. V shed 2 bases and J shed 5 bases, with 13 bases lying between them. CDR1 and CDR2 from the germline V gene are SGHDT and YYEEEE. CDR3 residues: CASSLRGNGETQYF. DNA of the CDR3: TGTGCCAGCAGCTTAAGGGGGAACGGCGAGACCCAGTACTTC.

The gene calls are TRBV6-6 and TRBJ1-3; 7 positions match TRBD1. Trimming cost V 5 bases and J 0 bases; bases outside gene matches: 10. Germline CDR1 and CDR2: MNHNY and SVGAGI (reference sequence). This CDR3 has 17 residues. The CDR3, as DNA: TGTGCCAGCAGTCCAGGACAGGTTCTTAGCTCTGGAAACACCATATATTTT. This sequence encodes CASSPGQVLSSGNTIYF.

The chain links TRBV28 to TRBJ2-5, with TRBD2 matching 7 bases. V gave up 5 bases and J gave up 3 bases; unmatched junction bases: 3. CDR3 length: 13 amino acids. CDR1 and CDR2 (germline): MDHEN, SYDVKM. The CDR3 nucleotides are TGTGCCAGCAGTGCCCTAGCGGAAGAGACCCAGTACTTC. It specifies CASSALAEETQYF.

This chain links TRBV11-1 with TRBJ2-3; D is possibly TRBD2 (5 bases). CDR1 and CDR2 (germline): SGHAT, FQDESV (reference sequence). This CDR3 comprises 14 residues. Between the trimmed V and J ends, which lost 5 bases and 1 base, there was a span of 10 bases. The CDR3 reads CASSPGLGTDTQYF. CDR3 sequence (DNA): TGTGCCAGCAGCCCTGGACTCGGCACAGATACGCAGTATTTT.

CDR3 amino acids: CASSDPDRGDEQFF. The CDR3 nucleotides are TGCGCCAGCAGCGACCCGGACAGGGGCGATGAGCAGTTCTTC. V and J are TRBV5-1 and TRBJ2-1; 9 nucleotides align to TRBD1. Germline-derived CDR1 and CDR2 are SGHRS and YFSETQ. The CDR3 has 14 amino acids. With 4 bases clipped from V and 8 bases from J, the junction kept 7 bases outside the gene matches.

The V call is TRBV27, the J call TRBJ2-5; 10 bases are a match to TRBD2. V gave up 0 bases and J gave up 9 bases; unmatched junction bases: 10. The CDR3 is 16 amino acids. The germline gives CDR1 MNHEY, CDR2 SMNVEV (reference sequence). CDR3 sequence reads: CASSLSMGLAGVAQYF. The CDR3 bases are TGTGCCAGCAGTTTATCGATGGGGCTAGCGGGGGTCGCCCAGTACTTC.

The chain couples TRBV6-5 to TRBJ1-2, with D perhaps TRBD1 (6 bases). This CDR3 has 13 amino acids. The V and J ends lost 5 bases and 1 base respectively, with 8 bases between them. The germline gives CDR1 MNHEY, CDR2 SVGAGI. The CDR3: CASSRTVNYGYTF. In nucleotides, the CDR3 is TGTGCCAGCAGTAGGACAGTTAACTATGGCTACACCTTC.

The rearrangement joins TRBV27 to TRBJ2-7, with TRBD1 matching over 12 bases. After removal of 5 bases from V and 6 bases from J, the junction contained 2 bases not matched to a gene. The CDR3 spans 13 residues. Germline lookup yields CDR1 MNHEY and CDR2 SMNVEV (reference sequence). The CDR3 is CASSGTGGGEQYF. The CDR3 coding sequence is TGTGCCAGCAGTGGGACAGGGGGCGGCGAGCAGTACTTC.

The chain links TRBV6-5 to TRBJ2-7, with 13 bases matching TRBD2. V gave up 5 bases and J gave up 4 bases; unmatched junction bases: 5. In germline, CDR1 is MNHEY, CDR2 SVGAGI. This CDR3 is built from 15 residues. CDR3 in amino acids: CASSTSTSGGYEQYF. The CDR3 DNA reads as TGTGCCAGCAGTACCTCGACTAGCGGGGGGTACGAGCAGTACTTC.

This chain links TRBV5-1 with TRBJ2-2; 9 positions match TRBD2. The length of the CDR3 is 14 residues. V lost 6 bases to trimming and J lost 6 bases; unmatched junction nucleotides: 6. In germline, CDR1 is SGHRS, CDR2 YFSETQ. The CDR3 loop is CASNLAGEAGELFF. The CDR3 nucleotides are TGCGCCAGCAACTTAGCGGGGGAGGCCGGGGAGCTGTTTTTT.

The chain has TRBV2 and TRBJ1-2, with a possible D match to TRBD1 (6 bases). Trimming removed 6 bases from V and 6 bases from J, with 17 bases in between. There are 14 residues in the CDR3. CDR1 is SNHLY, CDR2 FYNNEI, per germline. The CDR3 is CASRPGAQGDGYTF. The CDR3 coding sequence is TGTGCCAGCAGACCTGGGGCACAGGGTGATGGCTACACCTTC. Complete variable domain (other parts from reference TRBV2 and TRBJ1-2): EPEVTQTPSHQVTQMGQEVILRCVPISNHLYFYWYRQILGQKVEFLVSFYNNEISEKSEIFDDQFSVERPDGSNFTLKIRSTKLEDSAMYFCASRPGAQGDGYTFGSGTRLTVV.

This CDR3 reads CASSQGDVTQFF. CDR3 in DNA: TGTGCCAGCAGCCAAGGCGATGTTACGCAGTTCTTC. The chain links TRBV4-2 to TRBJ2-1; no definite D call. Trimming cost V 1 base and J 12 bases, with 10 bases left between them. The CDR3 sequence is 12 residues long. Per germline, CDR1 LGHNA and CDR2 YNFKEQ.

CDR3: CASSPYGQKGNQPQHF. The CDR3 bases are TGTGCCAGTAGTCCTTACGGACAGAAAGGGAATCAGCCCCAGCATTTT. The V gene is TRBV19, the J gene TRBJ1-5, with D perhaps TRBD1 (6 bases). With 5 bases removed from V and 4 bases from J, the gap between germline ends came to 18 bases. In germline, CDR1 is LNHDA, CDR2 SQIVND (reference sequence). The CDR3 is made up of 16 amino acids.

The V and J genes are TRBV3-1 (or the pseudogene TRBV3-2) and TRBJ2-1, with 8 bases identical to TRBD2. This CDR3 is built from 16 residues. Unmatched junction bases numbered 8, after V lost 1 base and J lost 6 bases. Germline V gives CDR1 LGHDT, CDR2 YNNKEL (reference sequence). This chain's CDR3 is CASSQVGRDPANEQFF. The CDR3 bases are TGTGCCAGCAGCCAAGTCGGGAGGGATCCTGCCAATGAGCAGTTCTTC.

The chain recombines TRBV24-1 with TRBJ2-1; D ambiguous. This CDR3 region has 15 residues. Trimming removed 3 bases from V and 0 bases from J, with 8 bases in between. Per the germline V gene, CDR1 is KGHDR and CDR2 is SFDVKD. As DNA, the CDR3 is TGTGCCACCAGTGATGTGGTAGCCTCCTACAATGAGCAGTTCTTC. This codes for CATSDVVASYNEQFF.

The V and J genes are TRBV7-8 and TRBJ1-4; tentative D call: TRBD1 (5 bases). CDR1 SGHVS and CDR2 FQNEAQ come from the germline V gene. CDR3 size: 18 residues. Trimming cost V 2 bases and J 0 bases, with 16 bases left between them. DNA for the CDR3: TGTGCCAGCAGCTTACCAGGGAGGAATGTTGCAACTAATGAAAAACTGTTTTTT. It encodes CASSLPGRNVATNEKLFF.

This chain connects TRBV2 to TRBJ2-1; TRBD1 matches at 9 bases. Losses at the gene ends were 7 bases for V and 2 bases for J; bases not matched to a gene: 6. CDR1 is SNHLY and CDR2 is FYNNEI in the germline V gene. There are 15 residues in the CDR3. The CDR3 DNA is TGTGCCAGCACCCCCGGGACAGGGACCTACAATGAGCAGTTCTTC. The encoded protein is CASTPGTGTYNEQFF.

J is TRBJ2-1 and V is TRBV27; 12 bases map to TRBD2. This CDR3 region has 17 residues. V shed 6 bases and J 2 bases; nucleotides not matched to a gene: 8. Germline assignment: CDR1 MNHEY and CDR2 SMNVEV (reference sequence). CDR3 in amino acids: CASSPTSGSRTYNEQFF. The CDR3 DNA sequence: TGTGCCAGCAGCCCGACTAGCGGGAGTCGAACCTACAATGAGCAGTTCTTC.

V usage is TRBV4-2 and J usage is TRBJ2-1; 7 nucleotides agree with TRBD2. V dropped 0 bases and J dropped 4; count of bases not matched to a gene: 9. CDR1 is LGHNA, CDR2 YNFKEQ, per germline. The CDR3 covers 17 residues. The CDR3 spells CASSQDRNSGPYNEQFF. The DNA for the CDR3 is TGTGCCAGCAGCCAAGATCGGAATAGCGGGCCTTACAATGAGCAGTTCTTC.